The present TCR beta chain was sequenced within a study of kidney transplant recipient with SARS-CoV-2 infection. The CDR3 is 14 amino acids. CDR1 DFQATT and CDR2 SNEGSKA come from the germline V gene (reference sequence). V lost 3 bases, J lost 4 bases, and 8 bases stayed unmatched. This clonotype was counted ten times or more. In TCRdb, the reads were re-called with MiXCR into one record per CDR3 protein. Here the sample spans about 250,000 distinct CDR3 sequences, more than 25% being singletons. The rearrangement links TRBV20-1 to TRBJ1-2; 7 bases agree with TRBD1. Sequenced here: a blood sample, sampled at baseline and on approximately day 120 from a kidney transplant recipient. This TCR came from a male patient in his 30s who had COVID-19 and was a kidney transplant recipient. Some T cells may originate from the graft donor. CDR3 amino acids: CSASRQGGVYGYTF. The CDR3, as DNA: TGCAGTGCTAGCCGACAGGGAGGTGTCTATGGCTACACCTTC.